This entry lists 8 T cell receptor beta chains sequenced from one sample in a study of T cell changes during pregnancy in multiple sclerosis. Profiled with immunoSEQ multiplex PCR; TCRdb holds only in-frame clones, not every one. The sample gives about 77,000 clones, under 95% of which show up once; 2.6% is in the top ten. Material: peripheral blood, obtained after pregnancy. Receptors were obtained from a female donor in good health, enrolled as a control in a pregnancy study.

The chain carries TRBV6-5 and TRBJ1-1; maybe TRBD1 (6 bases). CDR1 and CDR2 from the germline V gene are MNHEY and SVGAGI. V dropped 4 bases and J dropped 1 base, with 7 bases sitting between them. The CDR3 is 13 amino acids. CDR3 in DNA: TGTGCCAGCAGTTTAGGGGGGAACACTGAAGCTTTCTTT. Translated, it gives CASSLGGNTEAFF.

J is TRBJ2-3 and V is TRBV7-2, with D maybe TRBD2 (5 bases). Trimming removed 6 bases from V and 6 bases from J, with 10 bases in between. Germline V CDR1 and CDR2: SGHTA, FQGNSA. CDR3 length equals 12 residues. CDR3 sequence reads: CASRRTGDTQYF. The CDR3 DNA reads TGTGCCAGCAGAAGGACTGGCGATACGCAGTATTTT.

The CDR3 DNA reads TGTGCCATCAGTGAGGCTAGCGGGAGATTTCGGGAGCAGTTCTTC. Translation: CAISEASGRFREQFF. The gene calls are TRBV10-3 and TRBJ2-1; 10 bases are a match to TRBD2. Germline V gene data show CDR1 as ENHRY and CDR2 as SYGVKD. The V and J ends lost 2 bases and 10 bases, in that order; junction bases with no gene match: 8. This CDR3 region has 15 residues.

The chain recombines TRBV11-3 with TRBJ2-7, with a tentative D call TRBD2 (6 bases). V gave up 6 bases and J gave up 3 bases, with 18 bases separating them. Germline V lookup: CDR1 SGHNT, CDR2 YENEEA. CDR3 length: 15 residues. The CDR3 nucleotides read TGTGCCAGCAGGGACAAAGGGCAGGGAGGCTACGAGCAGTACTTC. As protein: CASRDKGQGGYEQYF.

This clone came up a few times. The genes are TRBV2 and TRBJ2-2, with 12 bases fitting TRBD2. V lost 4 bases and J lost 4; bases outside the gene matches: 1. Germline V gene data show CDR1 as SNHLY and CDR2 as FYNNEI. The CDR3 extends over 15 amino acids. The CDR3 protein is CASSGLAGATGELFF. In DNA, the CDR3 is TGTGCCAGCAGTGGACTAGCGGGAGCCACCGGGGAGCTGTTTTTT. Full variable domain (outside the CDR3, taken from reference TRBV2 and TRBJ2-2): EPEVTQTPSHQVTQMGQEVILRCVPISNHLYFYWYRQILGQKVEFLVSFYNNEISEKSEIFDDQFSVERPDGSNFTLKIRSTKLEDSAMYFCASSGLAGATGELFFGEGSRLTVL.

The chain recombines TRBV5-3 with TRBJ1-1; D is undetermined. TRBV5-3 is classed as an ORF, of uncertain function. The CDR3 runs 14 residues. V lost 4 bases to trimming and J lost 3 bases, with 13 bases between them. The CDR3 nucleotides are TGTGCCAGAAGCCCGATGTCGCGAGACACTGAAGCTTTCTTT. Translating gives CARSPMSRDTEAFF.

The table lists this clone with a count of one. The rearrangement links TRBV9 to TRBJ1-6; possible D gene TRBD1, 6 bases. CDR3 length equals 15 residues. V gave up 2 bases and J gave up 6 bases, with 12 bases separating them. Per the germline V gene, CDR1 is SGDLS and CDR2 is YYNGEE. The chain's CDR3 is CASSVTGLINSPLHF. The CDR3 DNA is TGTGCCAGCAGCGTCACAGGGCTAATTAATTCACCCCTCCACTTT.

This chain uses TRBV9 with TRBJ2-1; 9 bases agree with TRBD2. Germline lookup yields CDR1 SGDLS and CDR2 YYNGEE. CDR3 length equals 16 residues. J gave up 6 bases and V 4 bases, and 11 bases lay outside the gene matches. The CDR3 bases are TGTGCCAGCAGCTCGCGGACTAGCGAAGTGCGCAATGAGCAGTTCTTC. Its protein product is CASSSRTSEVRNEQFF. The whole variable domain, filled in from reference TRBV9 and TRBJ2-1, reads DSGVTQTPKHLITATGQRVTLRCSPRSGDLSVYWYQQSLDQGLQFLIQYYNGEERAKGNILERFSAQQFPDLHSELNLSSLELGDSALYFCASSSRTSEVRNEQFFGPGTRLTVL.